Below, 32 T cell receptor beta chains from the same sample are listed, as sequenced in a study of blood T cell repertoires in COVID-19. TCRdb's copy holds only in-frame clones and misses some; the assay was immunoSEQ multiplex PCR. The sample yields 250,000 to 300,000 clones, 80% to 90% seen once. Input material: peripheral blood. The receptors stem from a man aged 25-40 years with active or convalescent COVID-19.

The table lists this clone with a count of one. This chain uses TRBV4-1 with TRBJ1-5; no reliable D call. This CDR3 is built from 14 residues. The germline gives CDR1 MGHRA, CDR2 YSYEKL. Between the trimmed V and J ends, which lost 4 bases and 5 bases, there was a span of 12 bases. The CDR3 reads CASSLAVTDQPQHF. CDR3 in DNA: TGCGCCAGCAGCCTTGCAGTGACTGATCAGCCCCAGCATTTT.

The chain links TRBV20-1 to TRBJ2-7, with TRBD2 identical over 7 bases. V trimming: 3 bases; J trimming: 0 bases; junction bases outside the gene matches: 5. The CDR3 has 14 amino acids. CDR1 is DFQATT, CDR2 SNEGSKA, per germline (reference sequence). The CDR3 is CSASRLADSYEQYF. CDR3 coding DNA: TGCAGTGCTAGTAGGCTAGCGGACTCCTACGAGCAGTACTTC.

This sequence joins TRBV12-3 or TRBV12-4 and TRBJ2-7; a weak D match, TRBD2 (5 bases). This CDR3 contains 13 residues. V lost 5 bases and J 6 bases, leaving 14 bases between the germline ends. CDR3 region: CASSHSEGSEQYF. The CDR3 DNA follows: TGTGCCAGCAGTCACAGCGAGGGTTCCGAGCAGTACTTC.

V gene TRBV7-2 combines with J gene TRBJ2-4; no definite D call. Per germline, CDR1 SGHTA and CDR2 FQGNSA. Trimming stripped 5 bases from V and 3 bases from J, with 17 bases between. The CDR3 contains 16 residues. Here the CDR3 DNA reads TGTGCCAGCAGCCCCCTGGCCGGGTTCGGCAAAAACATTCAGTACTTC. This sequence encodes CASSPLAGFGKNIQYF.

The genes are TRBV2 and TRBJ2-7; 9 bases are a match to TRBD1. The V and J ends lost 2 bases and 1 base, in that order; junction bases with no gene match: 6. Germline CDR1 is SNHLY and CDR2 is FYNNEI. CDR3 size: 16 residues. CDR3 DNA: TGTGCCAGCAGTGAATATGAGACAGGGGGTTCCTACGAGCAGTACTTC. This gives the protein CASSEYETGGSYEQYF.

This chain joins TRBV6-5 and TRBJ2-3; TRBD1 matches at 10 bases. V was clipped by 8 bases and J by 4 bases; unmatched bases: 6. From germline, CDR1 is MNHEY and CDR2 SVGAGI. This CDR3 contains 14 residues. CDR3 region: CASGDRGLADTQYF. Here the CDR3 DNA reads TGTGCCAGCGGCGACAGGGGGCTGGCAGATACGCAGTATTTT.

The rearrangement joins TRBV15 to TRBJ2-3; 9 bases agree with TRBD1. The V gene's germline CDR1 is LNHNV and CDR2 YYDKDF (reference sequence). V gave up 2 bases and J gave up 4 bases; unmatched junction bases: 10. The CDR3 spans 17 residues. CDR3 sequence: CATSRTVPGQGPDTQYF. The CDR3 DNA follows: TGTGCCACCAGCAGAACTGTCCCGGGACAGGGACCAGATACGCAGTATTTT.

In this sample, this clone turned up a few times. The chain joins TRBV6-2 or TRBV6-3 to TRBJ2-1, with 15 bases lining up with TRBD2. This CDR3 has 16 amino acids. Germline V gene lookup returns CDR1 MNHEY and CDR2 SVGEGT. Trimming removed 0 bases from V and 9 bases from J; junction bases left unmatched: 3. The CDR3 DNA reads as TGTGCCAGCAGTTACTCCGGGACTAGCGGGGGGTCTGAGCAGTTCTTC. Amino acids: CASSYSGTSGGSEQFF.

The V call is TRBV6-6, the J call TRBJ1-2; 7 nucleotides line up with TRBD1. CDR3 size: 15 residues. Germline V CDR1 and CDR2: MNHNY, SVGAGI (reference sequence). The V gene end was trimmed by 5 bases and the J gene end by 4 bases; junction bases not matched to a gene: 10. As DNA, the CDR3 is TGTGCCAGCAGTGACCCCAGGGGGGTGGGCTATGGCTACACCTTC. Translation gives CASSDPRGVGYGYTF.

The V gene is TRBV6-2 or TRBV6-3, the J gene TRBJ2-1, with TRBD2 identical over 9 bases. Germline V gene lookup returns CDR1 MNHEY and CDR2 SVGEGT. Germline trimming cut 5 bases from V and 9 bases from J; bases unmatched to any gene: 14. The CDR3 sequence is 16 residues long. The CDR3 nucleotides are TGTGCCAGCAGTGACCCTGAGCGGGGGGCGAGGGGTGAGCAGTTCTTC. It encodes CASSDPERGARGEQFF.

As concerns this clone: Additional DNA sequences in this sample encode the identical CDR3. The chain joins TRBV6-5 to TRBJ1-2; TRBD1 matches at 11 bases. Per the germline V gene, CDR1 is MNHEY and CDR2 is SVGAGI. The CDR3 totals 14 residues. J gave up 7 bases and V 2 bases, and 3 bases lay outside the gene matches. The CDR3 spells CASSYTGQGAGYTF. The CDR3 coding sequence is TGTGCCAGCAGTTACACTGGACAGGGGGCTGGCTACACCTTC.

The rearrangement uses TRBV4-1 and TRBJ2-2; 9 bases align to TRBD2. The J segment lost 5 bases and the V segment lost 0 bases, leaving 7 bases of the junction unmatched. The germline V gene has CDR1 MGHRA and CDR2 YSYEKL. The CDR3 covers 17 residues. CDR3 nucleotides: TGCGCCAGCAGCCAAGATCCCAGCGGGGGGTGGACCGGGGAGCTGTTTTTT. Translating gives CASSQDPSGGWTGELFF.

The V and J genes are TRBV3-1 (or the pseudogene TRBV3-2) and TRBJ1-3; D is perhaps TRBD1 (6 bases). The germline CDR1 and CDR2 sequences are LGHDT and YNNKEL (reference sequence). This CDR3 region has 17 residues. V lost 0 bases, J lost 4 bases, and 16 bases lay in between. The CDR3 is CASSQDPQGNYGNTIYF. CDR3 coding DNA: TGTGCCAGCAGCCAAGATCCTCAGGGGAACTACGGAAACACCATATATTTT.

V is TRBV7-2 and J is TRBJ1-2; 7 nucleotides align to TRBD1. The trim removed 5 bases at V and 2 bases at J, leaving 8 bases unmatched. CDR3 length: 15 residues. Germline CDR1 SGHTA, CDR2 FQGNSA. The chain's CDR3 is CASSPMTGLNYGYTF. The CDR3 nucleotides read TGTGCCAGCAGCCCGATGACAGGGTTGAACTATGGCTACACCTTC.

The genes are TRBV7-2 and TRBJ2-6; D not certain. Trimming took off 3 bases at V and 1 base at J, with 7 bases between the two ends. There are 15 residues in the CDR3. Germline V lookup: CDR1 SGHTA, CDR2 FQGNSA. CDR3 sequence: CASSLGPSGANVLTF. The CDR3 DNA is TGTGCCAGCAGCTTGGGCCCGTCTGGGGCCAACGTCCTGACTTTC.

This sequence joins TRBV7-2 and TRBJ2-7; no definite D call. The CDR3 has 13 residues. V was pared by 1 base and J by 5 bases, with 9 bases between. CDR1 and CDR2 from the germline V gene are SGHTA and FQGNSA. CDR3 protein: CASSLVLAHEQYF. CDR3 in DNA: TGTGCCAGCAGCTTAGTTTTGGCCCACGAGCAGTACTTC.

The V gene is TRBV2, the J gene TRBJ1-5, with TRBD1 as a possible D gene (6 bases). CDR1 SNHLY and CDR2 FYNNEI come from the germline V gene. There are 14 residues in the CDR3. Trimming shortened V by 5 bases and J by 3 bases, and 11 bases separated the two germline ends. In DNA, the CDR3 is TGTGCCAGCAGTCTAGACAGGACCAATCAGCCCCAGCATTTT. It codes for CASSLDRTNQPQHF.

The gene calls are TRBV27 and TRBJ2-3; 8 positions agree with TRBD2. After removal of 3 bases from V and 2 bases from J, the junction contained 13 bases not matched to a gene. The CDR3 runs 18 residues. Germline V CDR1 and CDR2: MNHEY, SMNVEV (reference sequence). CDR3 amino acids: CASSLSPGLGLVTDTQYF. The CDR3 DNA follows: TGTGCCAGCAGTTTGTCACCGGGACTAGGTCTTGTCACAGATACGCAGTATTTT.

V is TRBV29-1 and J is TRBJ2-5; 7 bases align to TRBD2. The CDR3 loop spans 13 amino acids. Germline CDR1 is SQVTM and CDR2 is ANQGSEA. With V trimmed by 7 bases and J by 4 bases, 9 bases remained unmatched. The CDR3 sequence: CSAPLPGGETQYF. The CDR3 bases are TGCAGCGCTCCCCTTCCGGGGGGAGAGACCCAGTACTTC.

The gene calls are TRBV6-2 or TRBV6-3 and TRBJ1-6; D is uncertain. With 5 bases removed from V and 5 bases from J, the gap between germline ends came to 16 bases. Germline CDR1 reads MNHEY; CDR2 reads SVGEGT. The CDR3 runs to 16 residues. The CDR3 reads CASSPSAGRDNSPLHF. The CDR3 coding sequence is TGTGCCAGCAGTCCCTCCGCGGGCCGGGATAATTCACCCCTCCACTTT.

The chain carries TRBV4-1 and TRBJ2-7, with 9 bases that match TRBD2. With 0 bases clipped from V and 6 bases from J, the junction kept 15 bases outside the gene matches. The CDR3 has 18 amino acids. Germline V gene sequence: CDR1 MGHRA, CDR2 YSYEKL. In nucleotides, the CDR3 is TGCGCCAGCAGCCAAGATTATATCGGCGGGACTAGCAAGAGCGAGCAGTACTTC. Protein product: CASSQDYIGGTSKSEQYF.

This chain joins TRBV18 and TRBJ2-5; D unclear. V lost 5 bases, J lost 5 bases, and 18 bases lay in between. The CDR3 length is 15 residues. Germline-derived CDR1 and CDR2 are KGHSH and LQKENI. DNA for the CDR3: TGTGCCAGCTCAGTCGTTGGAACTCCTAGGGAGACCCAGTACTTC. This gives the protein CASSVVGTPRETQYF.

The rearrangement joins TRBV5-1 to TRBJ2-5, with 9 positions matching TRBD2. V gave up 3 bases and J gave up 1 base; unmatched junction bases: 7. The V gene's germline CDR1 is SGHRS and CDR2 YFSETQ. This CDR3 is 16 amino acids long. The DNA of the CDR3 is TGCGCCAGCAGCTCACAGGGTAGCGGGGGCCAAGAGACCCAGTACTTC. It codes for CASSSQGSGGQETQYF.

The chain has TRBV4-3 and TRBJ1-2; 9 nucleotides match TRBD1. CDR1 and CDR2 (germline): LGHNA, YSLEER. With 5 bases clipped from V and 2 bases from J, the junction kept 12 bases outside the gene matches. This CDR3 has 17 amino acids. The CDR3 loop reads CASSNTGGGPRNYGYTF. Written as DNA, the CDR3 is TGCGCCAGCAGCAACACAGGGGGCGGGCCAAGAAACTATGGCTACACCTTC.

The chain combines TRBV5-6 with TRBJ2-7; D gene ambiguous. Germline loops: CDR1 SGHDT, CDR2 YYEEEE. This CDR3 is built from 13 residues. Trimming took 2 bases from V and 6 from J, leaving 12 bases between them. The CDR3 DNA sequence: TGTGCCAGCAGCTTCCAGGCAGCCCGCGAGCAGTACTTC. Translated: CASSFQAAREQYF. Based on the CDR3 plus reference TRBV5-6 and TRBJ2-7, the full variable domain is DAGVTQSPTHLIKTRGQQVTLRCSPKSGHDTVSWYQQALGQGPQFIFQYYEEEERQRGNFPDRFSGHQFPNYSSELNVNALLLGDSALYLCASSFQAAREQYFGPGTRLTVT.

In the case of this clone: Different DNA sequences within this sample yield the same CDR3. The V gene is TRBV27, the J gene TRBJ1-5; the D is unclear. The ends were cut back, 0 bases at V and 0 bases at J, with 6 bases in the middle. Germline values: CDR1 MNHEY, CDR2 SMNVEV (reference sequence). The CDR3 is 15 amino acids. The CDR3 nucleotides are TGTGCCAGCAGTTTATCCGGGGATAGCAATCAGCCCCAGCATTTT. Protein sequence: CASSLSGDSNQPQHF.

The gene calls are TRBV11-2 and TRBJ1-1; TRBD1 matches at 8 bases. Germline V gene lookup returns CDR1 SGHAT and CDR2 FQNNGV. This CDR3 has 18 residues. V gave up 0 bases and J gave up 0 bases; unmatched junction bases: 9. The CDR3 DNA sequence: TGTGCCAGCAGCTTAGATCAAGGACAGGGAATCATGAACACTGAAGCTTTCTTT. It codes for CASSLDQGQGIMNTEAFF.

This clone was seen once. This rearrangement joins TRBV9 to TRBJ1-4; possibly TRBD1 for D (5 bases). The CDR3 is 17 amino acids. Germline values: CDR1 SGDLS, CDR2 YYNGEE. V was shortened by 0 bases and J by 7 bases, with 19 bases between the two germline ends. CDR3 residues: CASSVESGGSAGEKLFF. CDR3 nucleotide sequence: TGTGCCAGCAGCGTAGAGTCGGGGGGATCGGCGGGTGAAAAACTGTTTTTT.

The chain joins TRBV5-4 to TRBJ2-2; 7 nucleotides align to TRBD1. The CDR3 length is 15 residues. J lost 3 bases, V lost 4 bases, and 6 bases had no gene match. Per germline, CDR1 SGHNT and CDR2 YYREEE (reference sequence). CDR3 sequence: CASSQQGIYTGELFF. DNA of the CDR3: TGTGCCAGCAGCCAACAGGGGATTTACACCGGGGAGCTGTTTTTT.

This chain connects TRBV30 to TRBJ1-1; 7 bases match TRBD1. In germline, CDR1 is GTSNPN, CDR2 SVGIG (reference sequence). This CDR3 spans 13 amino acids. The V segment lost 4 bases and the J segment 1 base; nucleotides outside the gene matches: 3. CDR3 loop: CAWNGQANTEAFF. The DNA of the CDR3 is TGTGCCTGGAATGGACAGGCGAACACTGAAGCTTTCTTT.

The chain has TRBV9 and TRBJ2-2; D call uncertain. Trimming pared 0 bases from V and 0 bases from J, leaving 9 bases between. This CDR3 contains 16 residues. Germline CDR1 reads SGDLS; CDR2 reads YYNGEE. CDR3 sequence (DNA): TGTGCCAGCAGCGTAGAAAGCAGGTCGAACACCGGGGAGCTGTTTTTT. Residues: CASSVESRSNTGELFF.

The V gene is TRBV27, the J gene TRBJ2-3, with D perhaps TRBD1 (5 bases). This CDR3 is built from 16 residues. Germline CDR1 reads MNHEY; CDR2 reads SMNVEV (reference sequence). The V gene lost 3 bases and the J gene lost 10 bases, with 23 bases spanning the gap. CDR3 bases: TGTGCCAGCAGTTTGCTTGTTGCGGCAGGGATCTTCGCGCAGTATTTT. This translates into CASSLLVAAGIFAQYF.